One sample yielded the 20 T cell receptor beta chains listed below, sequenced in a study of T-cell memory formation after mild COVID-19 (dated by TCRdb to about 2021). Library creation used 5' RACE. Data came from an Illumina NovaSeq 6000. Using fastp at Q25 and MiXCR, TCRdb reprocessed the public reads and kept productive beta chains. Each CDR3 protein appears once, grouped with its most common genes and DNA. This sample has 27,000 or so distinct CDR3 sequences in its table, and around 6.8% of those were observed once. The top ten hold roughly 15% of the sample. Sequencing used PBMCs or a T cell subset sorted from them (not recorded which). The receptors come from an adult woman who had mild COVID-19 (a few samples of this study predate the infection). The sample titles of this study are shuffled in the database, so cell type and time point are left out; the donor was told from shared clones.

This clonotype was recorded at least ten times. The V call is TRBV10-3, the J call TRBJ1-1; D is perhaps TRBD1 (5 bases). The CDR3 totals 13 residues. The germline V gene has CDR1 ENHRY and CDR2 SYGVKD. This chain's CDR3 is CSTRVPGGTEAFF. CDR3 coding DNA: TGTTCTACCCGGGTCCCTGGGGGCACTGAAGCTTTCTTT.

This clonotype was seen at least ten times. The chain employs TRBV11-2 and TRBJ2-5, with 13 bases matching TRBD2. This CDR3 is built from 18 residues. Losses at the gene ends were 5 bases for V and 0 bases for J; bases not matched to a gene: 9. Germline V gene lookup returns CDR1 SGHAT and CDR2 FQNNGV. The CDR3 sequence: CASSPLAGGGVYQETQYF. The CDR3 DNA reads TGTGCCAGCAGCCCACTAGCGGGAGGGGGGGTGTACCAAGAGACCCAGTACTTC. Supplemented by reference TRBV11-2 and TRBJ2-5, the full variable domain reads EAGVAQSPRYKIIEKRQSVAFWCNPISGHATLYWYQQILGQGPKLLIQFQNNGVVDDSQLPKDRFSAERLKGVDSTLKIQPAKLEDSAVYLCASSPLAGGGVYQETQYFGPGTRLLVL.

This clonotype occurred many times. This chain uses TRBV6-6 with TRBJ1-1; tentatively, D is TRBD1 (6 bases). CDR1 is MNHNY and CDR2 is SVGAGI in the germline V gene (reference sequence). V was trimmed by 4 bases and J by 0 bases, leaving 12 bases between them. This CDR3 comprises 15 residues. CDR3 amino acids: CASSSSTGMNTEAFF. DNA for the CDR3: TGTGCCAGCAGTTCATCGACAGGTATGAACACTGAAGCTTTCTTT.

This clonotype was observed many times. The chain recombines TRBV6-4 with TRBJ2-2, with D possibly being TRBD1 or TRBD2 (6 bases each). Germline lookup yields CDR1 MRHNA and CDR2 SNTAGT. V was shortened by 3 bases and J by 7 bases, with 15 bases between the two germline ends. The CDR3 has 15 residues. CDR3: CASSDRPGANGELFF. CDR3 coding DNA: TGTGCCAGCAGTGATCGCCCGGGGGCCAACGGGGAGCTGTTTTTT.

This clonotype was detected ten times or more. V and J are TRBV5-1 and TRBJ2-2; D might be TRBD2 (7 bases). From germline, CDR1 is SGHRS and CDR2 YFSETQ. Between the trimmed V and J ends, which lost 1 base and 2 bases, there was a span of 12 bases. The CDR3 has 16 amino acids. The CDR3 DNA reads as TGCGCCAGCAGCTTGAGGGGGGGCCGAAACACCGGGGAGCTGTTTTTT. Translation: CASSLRGGRNTGELFF.

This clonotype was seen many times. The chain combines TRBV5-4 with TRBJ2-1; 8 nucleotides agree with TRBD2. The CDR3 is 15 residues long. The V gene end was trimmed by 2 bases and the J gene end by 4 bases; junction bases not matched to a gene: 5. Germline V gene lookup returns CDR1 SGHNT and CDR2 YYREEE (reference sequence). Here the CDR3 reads CASSLSGGAYNEQFF. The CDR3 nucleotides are TGTGCCAGCAGCTTAAGCGGGGGCGCTTACAATGAGCAGTTCTTC.

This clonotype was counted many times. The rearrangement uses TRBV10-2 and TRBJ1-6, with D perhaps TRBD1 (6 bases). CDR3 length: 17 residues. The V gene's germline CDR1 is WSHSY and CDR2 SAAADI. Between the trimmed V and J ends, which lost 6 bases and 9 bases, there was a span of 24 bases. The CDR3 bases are TGCGCCAGCAGCCGAACAGGGCACCGAAATTCGGGTTCACCCCTCCACTTT. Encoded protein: CASSRTGHRNSGSPLHF.

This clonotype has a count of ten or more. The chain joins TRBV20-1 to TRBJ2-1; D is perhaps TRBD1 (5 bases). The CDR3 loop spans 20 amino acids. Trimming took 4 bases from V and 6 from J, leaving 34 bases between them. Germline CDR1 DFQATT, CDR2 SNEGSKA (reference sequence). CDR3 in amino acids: CSANTWGDRSSTLSGNEQFF. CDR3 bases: TGCAGTGCTAACACCTGGGGTGACAGATCTAGTACTCTCTCCGGCAATGAGCAGTTCTTC.

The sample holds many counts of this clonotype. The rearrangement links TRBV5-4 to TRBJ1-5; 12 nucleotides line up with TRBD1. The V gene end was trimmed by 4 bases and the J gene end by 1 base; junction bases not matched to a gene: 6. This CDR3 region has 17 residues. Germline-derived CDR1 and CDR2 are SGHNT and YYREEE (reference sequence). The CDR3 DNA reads TGTGCCAGCAGCCCCGGGACAGGGGGCTTGAGCAATCAGCCCCAGCATTTT. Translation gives CASSPGTGGLSNQPQHF.

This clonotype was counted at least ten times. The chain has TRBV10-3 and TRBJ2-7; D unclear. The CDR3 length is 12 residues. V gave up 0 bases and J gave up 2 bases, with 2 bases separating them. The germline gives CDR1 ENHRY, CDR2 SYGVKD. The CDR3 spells CAISESTYEQYF. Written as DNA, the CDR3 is TGTGCCATCAGTGAGTCGACCTACGAGCAGTACTTC.

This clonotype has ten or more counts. CDR3 DNA: TGTGCCAGCAGTTCCGGACTAGCGGGGCCCTACAATGAGCAGTTCTTC. As protein: CASSSGLAGPYNEQFF. V usage is TRBV6-2 or TRBV6-3 and J usage is TRBJ2-1; 12 nucleotides agree with TRBD2. There are 16 residues in the CDR3. Germline trimming cut 4 bases from V and 2 bases from J; bases unmatched to any gene: 3. Germline V gene sequence: CDR1 MNHEY, CDR2 SVGEGT.

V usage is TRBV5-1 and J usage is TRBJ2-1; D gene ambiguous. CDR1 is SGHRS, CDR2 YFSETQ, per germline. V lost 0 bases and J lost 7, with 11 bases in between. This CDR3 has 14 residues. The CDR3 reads CASSLAGVGNEQFF. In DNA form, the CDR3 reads TGCGCCAGCAGCTTGGCTGGAGTAGGAAATGAGCAGTTCTTC.

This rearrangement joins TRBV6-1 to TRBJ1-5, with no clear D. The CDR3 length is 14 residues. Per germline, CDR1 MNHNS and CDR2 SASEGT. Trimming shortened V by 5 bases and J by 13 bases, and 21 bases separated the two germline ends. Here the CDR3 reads CASSQTQKQGPQHF. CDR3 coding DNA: TGTGCCAGCAGTCAAACTCAAAAACAAGGGCCTCAGCATTTT.

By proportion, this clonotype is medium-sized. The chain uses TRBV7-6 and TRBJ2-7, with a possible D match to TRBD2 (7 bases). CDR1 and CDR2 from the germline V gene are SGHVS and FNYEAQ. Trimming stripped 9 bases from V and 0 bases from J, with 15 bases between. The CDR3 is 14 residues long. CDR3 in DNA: TGTGCCAGTTCGAGGGGGGGCTCCTCCTACGAGCAGTACTTC. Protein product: CASSRGGSSYEQYF.

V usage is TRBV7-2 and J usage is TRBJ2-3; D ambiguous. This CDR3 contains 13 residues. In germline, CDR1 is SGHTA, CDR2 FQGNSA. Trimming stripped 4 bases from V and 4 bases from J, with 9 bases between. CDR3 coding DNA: TGTGCCAGCAGCTCCTACCCCCCAGATACGCAGTATTTT. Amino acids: CASSSYPPDTQYF.

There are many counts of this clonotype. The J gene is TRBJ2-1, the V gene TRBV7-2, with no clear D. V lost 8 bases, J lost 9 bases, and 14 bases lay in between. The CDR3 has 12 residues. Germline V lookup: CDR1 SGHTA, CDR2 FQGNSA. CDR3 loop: CASGLGYGEQFF. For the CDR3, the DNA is TGTGCCAGCGGGCTGGGATATGGTGAGCAGTTCTTC.

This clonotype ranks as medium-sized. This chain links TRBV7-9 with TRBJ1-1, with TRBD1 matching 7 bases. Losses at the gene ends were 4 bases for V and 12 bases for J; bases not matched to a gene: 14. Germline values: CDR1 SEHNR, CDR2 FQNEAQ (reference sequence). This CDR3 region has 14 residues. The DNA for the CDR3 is TGTGCCAGCAGCTCCCCGGACAGGACCGCCGGAACTTTCTTT. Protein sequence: CASSSPDRTAGTFF.

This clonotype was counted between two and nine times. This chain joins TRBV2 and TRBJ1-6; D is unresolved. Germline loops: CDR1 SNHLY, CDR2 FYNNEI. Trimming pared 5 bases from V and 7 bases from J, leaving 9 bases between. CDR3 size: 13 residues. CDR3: CASSTQWNSPLHF. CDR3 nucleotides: TGTGCCAGCAGTACGCAATGGAATTCACCCCTCCACTTT.

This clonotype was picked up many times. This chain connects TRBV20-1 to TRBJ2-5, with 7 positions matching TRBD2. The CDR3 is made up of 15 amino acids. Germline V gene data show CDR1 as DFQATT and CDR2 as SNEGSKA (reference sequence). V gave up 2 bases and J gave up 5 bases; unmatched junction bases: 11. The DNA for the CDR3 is TGCAGTGCTAGACCCTCCGGGACTACCTGGGAGACCCAGTACTTC. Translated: CSARPSGTTWETQYF.

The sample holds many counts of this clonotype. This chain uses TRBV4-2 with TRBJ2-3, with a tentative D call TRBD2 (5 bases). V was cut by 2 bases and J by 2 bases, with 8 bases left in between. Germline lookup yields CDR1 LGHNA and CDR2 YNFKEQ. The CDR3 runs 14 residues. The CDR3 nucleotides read TGTGCCAGCAGCCAAACCGACTACACAGATACGCAGTATTTT. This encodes CASSQTDYTDTQYF.